The text below deals with one TCR beta chain. Its antigen remains unidentified. Healthy Caucasians provided all donations. The data belong to a study of identical twins. In TCRdb, the 5' RACE reads were re-called with MiXCR into one record per CDR3 protein. The sample records about 720,000 distinct CDR3 sequences, around 8.6% being singletons. General study results and limits: In beta out-of-frame sequences, the excess sharing between twins was weaker. A cross-sectional statistical analysis, not follow-up of the same donors, supported the conclusions.

These data were also reused for a study on yellow fever vaccine responses in identical twins.

Sequenced sample: PBMCs. This clonotype was obtained from a woman aged 18-29 years in good health.

The DNA for the CDR3 is TGTGCCAGCAGCTTAGGGCTTTTAACCAATGAGCAGTTCTTC. It yields the protein CASSLGLLTNEQFF. V and J are TRBV11-2 and TRBJ2-1; D unresolved. This CDR3 region has 14 residues. Trimming removed 1 base from V and 6 bases from J, with 10 bases in between. Germline lookup yields CDR1 SGHAT and CDR2 FQNNGV. The whole variable domain, remainder taken from reference TRBV11-2 and TRBJ2-1, is EAGVAQSPRYKIIEKRQSVAFWCNPISGHATLYWYQQILGQGPKLLIQFQNNGVVDDSQLPKDRFSAERLKGVDSTLKIQPAKLEDSAVYLCASSLGLLTNEQFFGPGTRLTVL.